A single sample is the source of the 17 T cell receptor beta chains below, sequenced in a study of T-cell reconstitution after alpha-beta-depleted transplantation in children. Preparing the TCRbeta library involved the use of unique molecular identifiers. In TCRdb, the PCR reads were re-called with MiXCR into one record per CDR3 protein. The table lists approximately 980,000 distinct CDR3 sequences, roughly 31% of them singletons. The sample in question was PBMCs, mostly from graft donor cells, obtained 360 days after TCRalphabeta/CD19-depleted stem cell transplant. Receptors originate from a boy in the first two years of life who had a stem cell transplant for SCID, so the T cells may come from the graft donor.

This clonotype occurred many times. At one end the junction does not follow the germline gene, possibly because of a read error. The genes are TRBV15 and TRBJ2-7, with no clear D. This CDR3 spans 14 amino acids. Germline assignment: CDR1 LNHNV and CDR2 YYDKDF (reference sequence). The CDR3 reads CATSIGRLTYGQYF. In nucleotides, the CDR3 is TGTGCCACCAGCATAGGAAGACTGACCTACGGGCAGTACTTC.

The rearrangement uses TRBV7-9 and TRBJ2-7, with D possibly being TRBD2 (6 bases). This CDR3 contains 16 residues. Trimming pared 5 bases from V and 4 bases from J, leaving 21 bases between. In germline, CDR1 is SEHNR, CDR2 FQNEAQ (reference sequence). CDR3 DNA sequence: TGTGCCAGCAGCGCCCAAGCGGGCAGCCGAACTTACGAGCAGTACTTC. Translation gives CASSAQAGSRTYEQYF.

V usage is TRBV10-3 and J usage is TRBJ2-7; D possibly corresponds to TRBD2 (5 bases). The V end was cut by 0 bases, the J end by 4 bases, with 7 bases between. There are 13 residues in the CDR3. Germline CDR1 and CDR2: ENHRY and SYGVKD. The CDR3 protein is CAISESDWYEQYF. CDR3 nucleotide sequence: TGTGCCATCAGTGAGTCGGACTGGTACGAGCAGTACTTC.

The chain combines TRBV4-1 with TRBJ2-1; 9 bases map to TRBD2. Germline loops: CDR1 MGHRA, CDR2 YSYEKL. The V segment lost 0 bases and the J segment 5 bases; nucleotides outside the gene matches: 5. There are 16 residues in the CDR3. The CDR3 sequence: CASSQEAASGNNEQFF. CDR3 DNA sequence: TGCGCCAGCAGCCAAGAAGCGGCTAGCGGGAACAATGAGCAGTTCTTC.

This clonotype was detected only a few times. CDR3 bases: TGTGCCAGCAGCCCTCATTACTCGCGTTCCCGACGAGTGCAGTACTTC. Translation: CASSPHYSRSRRVQYF. This chain links TRBV7-2 with TRBJ2-7; D is unclear. The CDR3 totals 16 residues. Germline assignment: CDR1 SGHTA and CDR2 FQGNSA. Trimming shortened V by 5 bases and J by 9 bases, and 26 bases separated the two germline ends.

The genes are TRBV9 and TRBJ2-3; D ambiguous. V was pared by 0 bases and J by 2 bases, with 13 bases between. This CDR3 has 16 amino acids. The germline V gene encodes CDR1 SGDLS and CDR2 YYNGEE. The chain's CDR3 is CASSVGSLLLTDTQYF. In nucleotides, the CDR3 is TGTGCCAGCAGCGTAGGATCACTTTTACTCACAGATACGCAGTATTTT. Supplemented by reference TRBV9 and TRBJ2-3, the full variable domain reads DSGVTQTPKHLITATGQRVTLRCSPRSGDLSVYWYQQSLDQGLQFLIQYYNGEERAKGNILERFSAQQFPDLHSELNLSSLELGDSALYFCASSVGSLLLTDTQYFGPGTRLTVL.

The chain combines TRBV10-2 with TRBJ1-2, with 8 bases matching TRBD1. CDR1 and CDR2 from the germline V gene are WSHSY and SAAADI. The CDR3 contains 13 residues. V lost 7 bases to trimming and J lost 4 bases; unmatched junction nucleotides: 5. The CDR3 DNA reads as TGCGCCAGCATGAAGGGGACAGGCTATGGCTACACCTTC. Protein sequence: CASMKGTGYGYTF.

The chain uses TRBV7-8 and TRBJ2-1; D could derive from TRBD1 or TRBD2 (6 bases each). This CDR3 spans 13 amino acids. CDR1 SGHVS and CDR2 FQNEAQ come from the germline V gene. Trimming pared 5 bases from V and 8 bases from J, leaving 13 bases between. CDR3 in amino acids: CASSAGDFYEQFF. Here the CDR3 DNA reads TGTGCCAGCAGCGCAGGGGACTTTTATGAGCAGTTCTTC.

This clonotype showed up just a few times. This chain links TRBV13 with TRBJ2-7, with 11 nucleotides matching TRBD1. This CDR3 has 14 residues. CDR1 and CDR2 (germline): PRHDT, FYEKMQ (reference sequence). V dropped 0 bases and J dropped 6; count of bases not matched to a gene: 1. CDR3 in DNA: TGTGCCAGCAGCTTAGGGGACAGGGGGCCCGAGCAGTACTTC. It is translated as CASSLGDRGPEQYF.

The chain uses TRBV7-9 and TRBJ2-2, with D unresolved. Trimming left V 11 bases short and J 1 base short, with 11 bases between. The CDR3 runs to 13 residues. From germline, CDR1 is SEHNR and CDR2 FQNEAQ (reference sequence). The CDR3 DNA is TGTGCCCGCTCCGCCGGGAACACCGGGGAGCTGTTTTTT. Its protein product is CARSAGNTGELFF. Combining the CDR3 with reference TRBV7-9 and TRBJ2-2 gives the whole variable domain DTGVSQNPRHKITKRGQNVTFRCDPISEHNRLYWYRQTLGQGPEFLTYFQNEAQLEKSRLLSDRFSAERPKGSFSTLEIQRTEQGDSAMYLCARSAGNTGELFFGEGSRLTVL.

The gene calls are TRBV3-1 and TRBJ2-7; possible D gene TRBD1, 5 bases. The V gene lost 4 bases and the J gene lost 6 bases, with 19 bases spanning the gap. This CDR3 spans 15 amino acids. Per germline, CDR1 LGHDT and CDR2 YNNKEL (reference sequence). Here the CDR3 DNA reads TGTGCCAGCAGCCCCCATCAAAGCAGGGTAATCGAGCAGTACTTC. Its translation is CASSPHQSRVIEQYF.

The gene calls are TRBV29-1 and TRBJ2-7; D is perhaps TRBD2 (5 bases). Germline V gives CDR1 SQVTM, CDR2 ANQGSEA. V dropped 4 bases and J dropped 2 bases, with 12 bases sitting between them. The length of the CDR3 is 13 residues. The CDR3 bases are TGCAGCGTTGCCGGGATAAATCCCTACGAGCAGTACTTC. Translated, it gives CSVAGINPYEQYF.

Only a few counts were recorded for this clonotype. The J gene is TRBJ2-7, the V gene TRBV5-1; D might be TRBD1 (6 bases). V gave up 2 bases and J gave up 4 bases, with 16 bases separating them. Germline V gene sequence: CDR1 SGHRS, CDR2 YFSETQ. This CDR3 contains 15 residues. The CDR3 DNA reads as TGCGCCAGCAGCTTAGCTACAGGGAAGCTATACGAGCAGTACTTC. This sequence encodes CASSLATGKLYEQYF.

This clonotype was observed a handful of times. This chain links TRBV5-1 with TRBJ2-7; D call uncertain. CDR3 size: 15 residues. Between the trimmed V and J ends, which lost 0 bases and 2 bases, there was a span of 12 bases. Germline loops: CDR1 SGHRS, CDR2 YFSETQ. This CDR3 reads CASSLGIGIPYEQYF. The CDR3 nucleotides read TGCGCCAGCAGCTTGGGGATTGGGATACCCTACGAGCAGTACTTC.

The chain carries TRBV5-1 and TRBJ2-3; the D is unclear. Germline V gene data show CDR1 as SGHRS and CDR2 as YFSETQ. CDR3 size: 13 residues. Trimming took 2 bases from V and 4 from J, leaving 8 bases between them. This CDR3 reads CASSFHRADTQYF. In nucleotides, the CDR3 is TGCGCCAGCAGCTTCCACCGAGCAGATACGCAGTATTTT. Combining the CDR3 with reference TRBV5-1 and TRBJ2-3 gives the whole variable domain KAGVTQTPRYLIKTRGQQVTLSCSPISGHRSVSWYQQTPGQGLQFLFEYFSETQRNKGNFPGRFSGRQFSNSRSEMNVSTLELGDSALYLCASSFHRADTQYFGPGTRLTVL.

This clonotype was recorded a few times. The chain has TRBV5-1 and TRBJ1-1; 8 bases are shared with TRBD1. CDR3 size: 15 residues. The trim removed 3 bases at V and 3 bases at J, leaving 7 bases unmatched. Per the germline V gene, CDR1 is SGHRS and CDR2 is YFSETQ. The CDR3 nucleotides read TGCGCCAGCAGCTCCAGGGGGCTCAGGGACACTGAAGCTTTCTTT. Translation: CASSSRGLRDTEAFF.

The V call is TRBV6-2 or TRBV6-3, the J call TRBJ2-7; the D is unclear. CDR1 is MNHEY, CDR2 SVGEGT, per germline. The ends were cut back, 7 bases at V and 2 bases at J, with 9 bases in the middle. The length of the CDR3 is 12 residues. CDR3 protein: CASTWGTYEQYF. As DNA, the CDR3 is TGTGCCAGCACTTGGGGTACCTACGAGCAGTACTTC.